One and the same sample provided the 29 T cell receptor beta chains below, sequenced in a study of blood T cell repertoires in COVID-19. Data came from immunoSEQ multiplex PCR; TCRdb stores just in-frame clones and leaves some out. The sample includes 130,000 to 150,000 clones, about 76% seen only once; the top ten take more than 8%. The sample taken for sequencing was peripheral blood. All receptors derive from a human donor in a cohort sampled during active COVID-19.

V is TRBV9 and J is TRBJ2-1; no definite D call. Per the germline V gene, CDR1 is SGDLS and CDR2 is YYNGEE. The CDR3 spans 15 residues. Trimming removed 2 bases from V and 0 bases from J, with 9 bases in between. CDR3 DNA sequence: TGTGCCAGCAGCGTTACTGACTCCTCCTACAATGAGCAGTTCTTC. Translation: CASSVTDSSYNEQFF.

The chain joins TRBV5-8 to TRBJ2-1; D remains unclear. This CDR3 comprises 14 residues. From germline, CDR1 is SGHTS and CDR2 YDEGEE. Trimming pared 2 bases from V and 5 bases from J, leaving 11 bases between. The CDR3 protein is CASSFTATHNEQFF. Written as DNA, the CDR3 is TGTGCCAGCAGCTTCACGGCGACTCACAATGAGCAGTTCTTC.

This clone has more than one count but fewer than ten. The genes are TRBV14 and TRBJ1-1; D not resolved. The germline CDR1 and CDR2 sequences are SGHDN and FVKESK. The CDR3 totals 15 residues. The germline V and J ends were trimmed by 1 base and 8 bases, with 17 bases remaining between them. CDR3 coding DNA: TGTGCCAGCAGCCAAGGGGCCTATTCGTCAGAGGAAGCTTTCTTT. The encoded protein is CASSQGAYSSEEAFF.

The table lists this clone with a few counts. The chain is built from TRBV11-1 and TRBJ2-5; D perhaps matches TRBD2 (5 bases). The CDR3 spans 15 residues. V dropped 5 bases and J dropped 4 bases, with 17 bases sitting between them. Looked up from germline, CDR1 is SGHAT and CDR2 is FQDESV (reference sequence). The CDR3 DNA reads TGTGCCAGCAGCAAGCGCCGGGCCGCGGGAGAGACCCAGTACTTC. It encodes CASSKRRAAGETQYF.

V and J are TRBV24-1 and TRBJ2-2; 8 bases are shared with TRBD2. The V and J ends lost 0 bases and 3 bases, in that order; junction bases with no gene match: 2. The CDR3 contains 16 residues. Germline lookup yields CDR1 KGHDR and CDR2 SFDVKD. As DNA, the CDR3 is TGTGCCACCAGTGATTTGGTGACTAGCGACACCGGGGAGCTGTTTTTT. Amino acids: CATSDLVTSDTGELFF.

As for this clone: The same CDR3 also results from other DNA sequences found in this sample. The chain joins TRBV7-2 to TRBJ2-7; D not certain. The CDR3 totals 13 residues. Germline V gene sequence: CDR1 SGHTA, CDR2 FQGNSA. V was pared by 2 bases and J by 0 bases, with 5 bases between. CDR3 DNA sequence: TGTGCCAGCAGCTTAAGAGGCTCCTACGAGCAGTACTTC. Translation gives CASSLRGSYEQYF.

The chain couples TRBV9 to TRBJ2-7, with D possibly being TRBD2 (5 bases). The V end was cut by 0 bases, the J end by 3 bases, with 16 bases between. The CDR3 runs 16 residues. Germline assignment: CDR1 SGDLS and CDR2 YYNGEE. The CDR3 DNA follows: TGTGCCAGCAGCGTAGGGCCCACTAGTGGGCTCTACGAGCAGTACTTC. As protein: CASSVGPTSGLYEQYF. Full variable domain (remainder filled in from reference TRBV9 and TRBJ2-7): DSGVTQTPKHLITATGQRVTLRCSPRSGDLSVYWYQQSLDQGLQFLIQYYNGEERAKGNILERFSAQQFPDLHSELNLSSLELGDSALYFCASSVGPTSGLYEQYFGPGTRLTVT.

The chain recombines TRBV19 with TRBJ1-1; 10 bases match TRBD1. The germline gives CDR1 LNHDA, CDR2 SQIVND (reference sequence). Trimming took 3 bases from V and 4 from J; bases not matched to a gene: 2. The CDR3 has 14 amino acids. The CDR3 DNA follows: TGTGCCAGTAGTATGGACAGGGGGTCCACTGAAGCTTTCTTT. It specifies CASSMDRGSTEAFF.

This chain joins TRBV5-1 and TRBJ1-1; 8 positions match TRBD1. J lost 5 bases, V lost 0 bases, and 9 bases had no gene match. Germline CDR1 is SGHRS and CDR2 is YFSETQ. The CDR3 runs 16 residues. The CDR3 is CASSLDPGGSGTEAFF. CDR3 sequence (DNA): TGCGCCAGCAGCTTGGACCCAGGGGGCTCAGGGACTGAAGCTTTCTTT.

The CDR3 region is CATSRGTSYEQYF. The CDR3 DNA follows: TGTGCCACCAGCCGAGGGACTTCCTACGAGCAGTACTTC. The chain carries TRBV15 and TRBJ2-7, with a tentative D call TRBD2 (6 bases). This CDR3 has 13 amino acids. Germline loops: CDR1 LNHNV, CDR2 YYDKDF (reference sequence). Trimming removed 5 bases from V and 1 base from J, with 9 bases in between.

The chain combines TRBV7-3 with TRBJ2-1, with TRBD2 matching 8 bases. There are 13 residues in the CDR3. Germline V gene sequence: CDR1 SGHTA, CDR2 FQGTGA. Trimming took 5 bases from V and 9 from J; bases not matched to a gene: 6. Written as DNA, the CDR3 is TGTGCCAGCAGCGTTCAGCGGGAGAGTGAGCAGTTCTTC. Protein sequence: CASSVQRESEQFF.

The CDR3 region is CASSVVPGRTNEKLFF. CDR3 nucleotides: TGTGCCAGCAGCGTCGTACCAGGTCGAACTAATGAAAAACTGTTTTTT. The V gene is TRBV9, the J gene TRBJ1-4, with no clear D. The germline V gene has CDR1 SGDLS and CDR2 YYNGEE. Trimming took off 2 bases at V and 1 base at J, with 12 bases between the two ends. The CDR3 length is 16 residues. Together with reference TRBV9 and TRBJ1-4, the CDR3 gives the full variable domain: DSGVTQTPKHLITATGQRVTLRCSPRSGDLSVYWYQQSLDQGLQFLIQYYNGEERAKGNILERFSAQQFPDLHSELNLSSLELGDSALYFCASSVVPGRTNEKLFFGSGTQLSVL.

CDR3 bases: TGTGCCAGCTCACCACAGGACAGGGGGTCCTCCTACAATGAGCAGTTCTTC. This gives the protein CASSPQDRGSSYNEQFF. This chain connects TRBV18 to TRBJ2-1, with 10 bases lining up with TRBD1. There are 17 residues in the CDR3. In germline, CDR1 is KGHSH, CDR2 LQKENI. V lost 1 base to trimming and J lost 0 bases; unmatched junction nucleotides: 3.

The rearrangement uses TRBV7-7 and TRBJ2-5; TRBD2 matches 8 bases. V lost 1 base to trimming and J lost 5 bases; unmatched junction nucleotides: 12. Per germline, CDR1 SSHAT and CDR2 FNYEAQ (reference sequence). This CDR3 is 17 amino acids long. The CDR3 DNA is TGTGCCAGCAGCTTAGTCGGGGGGGTAACAGGGTCCGAGACCCAGTACTTC. This encodes CASSLVGGVTGSETQYF.

The chain joins TRBV18 to TRBJ2-2; the match to TRBD2 covers 11 bases. Germline V gives CDR1 KGHSH, CDR2 LQKENI. The trim removed 2 bases at V and 3 bases at J, leaving 2 bases unmatched. There are 16 residues in the CDR3. The CDR3 region has the DNA TGTGCCAGCTCACCAGGACTAGCGGGTCACACCGGGGAGCTGTTTTTT. Protein product: CASSPGLAGHTGELFF. The complete variable domain, with remaining parts taken from reference TRBV18 and TRBJ2-2, reads NAGVMQNPRHLVRRRGQEARLRCSPMKGHSHVYWYRQLPEEGLKFMVYLQKENIIDESGMPKERFSAEFPKEGPSILRIQQVVRGDSAAYFCASSPGLAGHTGELFFGEGSRLTVL.

The rearrangement links TRBV24-1 to TRBJ2-5; possible D gene TRBD2, 6 bases. The germline V gene has CDR1 KGHDR and CDR2 SFDVKD. The CDR3 is made up of 16 amino acids. V was trimmed by 2 bases and J by 4 bases, leaving 16 bases between them. The CDR3 nucleotides read TGTGCCACCAGTGATTCGGGAGCCACGGGGATAGAGACCCAGTACTTC. Protein: CATSDSGATGIETQYF.

This chain connects TRBV7-2 to TRBJ2-3, with 7 bases that match TRBD2. The CDR3 loop spans 16 amino acids. V trimming: 7 bases; J trimming: 3 bases; junction bases outside the gene matches: 13. Germline CDR1 is SGHTA and CDR2 is FQGNSA. The CDR3 protein is CASTVGLAVSTDTQYF. CDR3 sequence (DNA): TGTGCCAGCACCGTGGGGCTAGCGGTTAGTACAGATACGCAGTATTTT.

The CDR3 here is CASSSSRGGREKLFF. The DNA of the CDR3 is TGTGCCAGCAGCTCCAGTCGGGGGGGCCGGGAAAAACTGTTTTTT. The rearrangement links TRBV5-4 to TRBJ1-4, with a weak D call TRBD1 (6 bases). CDR1 SGHNT and CDR2 YYREEE come from the germline V gene (reference sequence). Trimming pared 3 bases from V and 8 bases from J, leaving 17 bases between. The CDR3 totals 15 residues. Variable domain in full (rest from reference TRBV5-4 and TRBJ1-4): ETGVTQSPTHLIKTRGQQVTLRCSSQSGHNTVSWYQQALGQGPQFIFQYYREEENGRGNFPPRFSGLQFPNYSSELNVNALELDDSALYLCASSSSRGGREKLFFGSGTQLSVL.

J is TRBJ2-5 and V is TRBV2; 9 bases are shared with TRBD1. CDR1 is SNHLY, CDR2 FYNNEI, per germline. This CDR3 contains 15 residues. Trimming at V came to 6 bases and at J to 2 bases, leaving 7 bases not matched to a gene. CDR3 sequence: CASRQTGGIQETQYF. The CDR3 region has the DNA TGTGCCAGCAGACAGACAGGGGGAATTCAAGAGACCCAGTACTTC.

This chain joins TRBV12-3 or TRBV12-4 and TRBJ2-1, with D possibly being TRBD1 (5 bases). The V end lost 5 bases, the J end lost 8 bases, and 7 bases lay between the germline ends. The CDR3 runs 11 residues. The chain's CDR3 is CASSQGHEQFF. Here the CDR3 DNA reads TGTGCCAGCAGTCAGGGCCATGAGCAGTTCTTC.

This rearrangement joins TRBV28 to TRBJ2-7; TRBD2 agrees at 8 bases. V was clipped by 6 bases and J by 2 bases; unmatched bases: 18. The length of the CDR3 is 18 residues. Germline values: CDR1 MDHEN, CDR2 SYDVKM. Here the CDR3 reads CASSKNSGSFRFPYEQYF. CDR3 DNA sequence: TGTGCCAGCAGCAAGAACAGCGGGAGCTTTCGGTTTCCCTACGAGCAGTACTTC.

The V gene is TRBV28, the J gene TRBJ2-7, with 12 bases that match TRBD1. CDR3 length: 15 amino acids. The V gene end was trimmed by 2 bases and the J gene end by 6 bases; junction bases not matched to a gene: 5. Germline values: CDR1 MDHEN, CDR2 SYDVKM. CDR3 sequence: CASSLAGTGGREQYF. DNA for the CDR3: TGTGCCAGCAGTTTAGCCGGGACAGGGGGCCGCGAGCAGTACTTC.

This chain links TRBV28 with TRBJ1-2; D possibly corresponds to TRBD1 (6 bases). Germline V gene sequence: CDR1 MDHEN, CDR2 SYDVKM. This CDR3 region has 15 residues. V lost 8 bases and J 3 bases, leaving 19 bases between the germline ends. This CDR3 is CASSGGGLGYYGYTF. In DNA form, the CDR3 reads TGTGCCAGCTCGGGAGGGGGGCTGGGTTACTATGGCTACACCTTC.

The chain combines TRBV7-2 with TRBJ2-7; TRBD2 matches at 12 bases. CDR1 is SGHTA and CDR2 is FQGNSA in the germline V gene. V dropped 6 bases and J dropped 2; count of bases not matched to a gene: 5. The CDR3 is made up of 15 amino acids. The CDR3 loop is CASRTSGSVAYEQYF. CDR3 bases: TGTGCCAGCAGGACTAGCGGGAGTGTCGCCTACGAGCAGTACTTC.

CDR3 DNA sequence: TGTGCCAGCAGCAAAAATCTTAAGGGGGACAGCAGCTCTGGGGCCAACGTCCTGACTTTC. It specifies CASSKNLKGDSSSGANVLTF. J is TRBJ2-6 and V is TRBV21-1; the DNA was not compared with TRBD1, the D call given in the table. TRBV21-1 is a listed pseudogene. The CDR3 runs 20 residues.

The sample holds a few counts of this clone. V is TRBV18 and J is TRBJ2-5; TRBD1 is a possible D gene (6 bases). Deletions cut 3 bases from V and 5 bases from J, with 16 bases between. Germline V gene lookup returns CDR1 KGHSH and CDR2 LQKENI. The CDR3 has 15 residues. Here the CDR3 reads CASSPRGPNLETQYF. The CDR3 DNA is TGTGCCAGCTCACCCAGGGGACCGAACTTGGAGACCCAGTACTTC.

Regarding this clone: One junction end does not reproduce the germline sequence, and a read error may be involved. The chain couples TRBV15 to TRBJ1-5; D gene unclear. Germline CDR1 LNHNV, CDR2 YYDKDF (reference sequence). The CDR3 is made up of 15 amino acids. CDR3: CATSRDRYSNQPQHF. The DNA for the CDR3 is TGTGCCACCAGCCGAGACCGGTATAGCAATCAGCCCCAGCATTTT.

CDR3 amino acids: CASSIAGAKNIQYF. The DNA of the CDR3 is TGTGCCAGTAGTATAGCCGGGGCCAAAAACATTCAGTACTTC. This chain uses TRBV19 with TRBJ2-4; D unclear. V was clipped by 1 base and J by 1 base, with 5 bases between them. CDR3 length equals 14 residues. Germline V CDR1 and CDR2: LNHDA, SQIVND (reference sequence).

V usage is TRBV19 and J usage is TRBJ2-7; weak D call: TRBD1 (6 bases). V lost 9 bases and J lost 3, with 12 bases in between. CDR1 and CDR2 from the germline V gene are LNHDA and SQIVND (reference sequence). This CDR3 has 12 residues. CDR3 coding DNA: TGTGCCAGCCGGGACACCCGCTACGAGCAGTACTTC. Its translation: CASRDTRYEQYF.